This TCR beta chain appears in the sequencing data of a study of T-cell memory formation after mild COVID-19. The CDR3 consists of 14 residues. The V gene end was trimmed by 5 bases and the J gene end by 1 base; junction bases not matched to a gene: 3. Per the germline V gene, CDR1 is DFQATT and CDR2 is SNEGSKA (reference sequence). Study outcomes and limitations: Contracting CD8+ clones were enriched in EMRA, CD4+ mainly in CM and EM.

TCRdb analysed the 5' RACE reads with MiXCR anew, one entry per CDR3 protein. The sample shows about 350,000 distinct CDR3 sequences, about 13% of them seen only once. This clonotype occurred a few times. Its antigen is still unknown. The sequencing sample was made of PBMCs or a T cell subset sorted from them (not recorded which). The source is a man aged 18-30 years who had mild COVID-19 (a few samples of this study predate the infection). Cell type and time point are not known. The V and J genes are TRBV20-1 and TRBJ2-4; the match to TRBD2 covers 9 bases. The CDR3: CSAPLAGAKNIQYF. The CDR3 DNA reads TGCAGTGCTCCCCTAGCGGGGGCCAAAAACATTCAGTACTTC.